This entry lists 18 T cell receptor beta chains sequenced from one sample in a study of cytomegalovirus exposure and HLA in healthy donors. PCR involved 60 Vbeta and 13 Jbeta primers. Repertoires were generated with immunoSEQ multiplex PCR, while TCRdb's copy carries only in-frame clones and drops some. Among about 180,000 clones, more than 60% were seen once, and the ten largest hold about 2.5%. Sample: PBMCs. Source of these receptors: a human donor in good health.

V and J are TRBV5-8 and TRBJ2-1; perhaps TRBD2 as D (6 bases). V lost 1 base and J lost 0, with 14 bases in between. This CDR3 has 17 residues. Germline-derived CDR1 and CDR2 are SGHTS and YDEGEE. CDR3 DNA: TGTGCCAGCAGCTTGCGGACTACCTTGGACTCCTACAATGAGCAGTTCTTC. Encoded protein: CASSLRTTLDSYNEQFF.

The V call is TRBV6-6, the J call TRBJ1-2; 10 bases agree with TRBD1. The CDR3 has 15 amino acids. Germline loops: CDR1 MNHNY, CDR2 SVGAGI (reference sequence). V gave up 4 bases and J gave up 8 bases; unmatched junction bases: 10. CDR3 sequence: CASSSTGTGDGGYTF. The CDR3 DNA follows: TGTGCCAGCAGTTCCACCGGGACAGGGGACGGGGGCTACACCTTC.

This chain joins TRBV4-3 and TRBJ2-3, with 8 nucleotides matching TRBD2. The CDR3 runs 20 residues. Germline values: CDR1 LGHNA, CDR2 YSLEER. V lost 1 base to trimming and J lost 4 bases; unmatched junction nucleotides: 19. The CDR3 loop is CASSQAPTSGGPTFPDTQYF. CDR3 bases: TGCGCCAGCAGCCAAGCCCCCACCAGCGGGGGCCCCACATTCCCAGATACGCAGTATTTT.

This clone appeared once. As DNA, the CDR3 is TGTGCCACCCTAAAACCGGGACAGGGACCCTACGAGCAGTACTTC. The encoded protein is CATLKPGQGPYEQYF. The V gene is TRBV19, the J gene TRBJ2-7, with TRBD1 matching over 9 bases. CDR1 is LNHDA and CDR2 is SQIVND in the germline V gene (reference sequence). CDR3 length: 15 residues. J gave up 2 bases and V 10 bases, and 12 bases lay outside the gene matches.

The CDR3 DNA sequence: TGTGCCAGCAACGGAGGTAACTATGGCTACACCTTC. Encoded protein: CASNGGNYGYTF. This chain connects TRBV6-1 to TRBJ1-2, with no clear D. Germline V gene data show CDR1 as MNHNS and CDR2 as SASEGT. The ends were cut back, 7 bases at V and 1 base at J, with 7 bases in the middle. This CDR3 contains 12 residues.

This chain connects TRBV27 to TRBJ1-2, with a weak D call TRBD1 (5 bases). Trimming left V 5 bases short and J 4 bases short, with 17 bases between. CDR3 size: 15 residues. CDR1 MNHEY and CDR2 SMNVEV come from the germline V gene (reference sequence). CDR3 DNA: TGTGCCAGCAGTCCACCAGGGAGGTCGGCCTATGGCTACACCTTC. Translation: CASSPPGRSAYGYTF.

This clone was detected only a few times. The V call is TRBV2, the J call TRBJ1-1, with 7 bases aligning to TRBD1. The germline CDR1 and CDR2 sequences are SNHLY and FYNNEI. The CDR3 sequence is 14 residues long. Trimming at V came to 7 bases and at J to 0 bases, leaving 5 bases not matched to a gene. Written as DNA, the CDR3 is TGTGCCAGCACTTCAGGGGGAGTGAACACTGAAGCTTTCTTT. This gives the protein CASTSGGVNTEAFF.

This clone was seen more than once but under ten times. The chain uses TRBV19 and TRBJ2-1; TRBD2 matches at 8 bases. The CDR3 loop spans 14 amino acids. V shed 4 bases and J 6 bases; nucleotides not matched to a gene: 5. Per the germline V gene, CDR1 is LNHDA and CDR2 is SQIVND (reference sequence). The chain's CDR3 is CASSKTGGLNEQFF. In nucleotides, the CDR3 is TGTGCCAGTAGTAAGACGGGGGGGCTCAATGAGCAGTTCTTC. Looking up the rest from reference TRBV19 and TRBJ2-1 gives the full variable domain: DGGITQSPKYLFRKEGQNVTLSCEQNLNHDAMYWYRQDPGQGLRLIYYSQIVNDFQKGDIAEGYSVSREKKESFPLTVTSAQKNPTAFYLCASSKTGGLNEQFFGPGTRLTVL.

The V gene is TRBV7-8, the J gene TRBJ2-5; 8 bases agree with TRBD1. Germline CDR1 is SGHVS and CDR2 is FQNEAQ. Unmatched junction bases numbered 7, after V lost 5 bases and J lost 5 bases. This CDR3 region has 14 residues. The CDR3 protein is CASSPRTGGETQYF. The CDR3, as DNA: TGTGCCAGCAGCCCCCGAACAGGGGGGGAGACCCAGTACTTC.

This chain joins TRBV19 and TRBJ1-5, with 9 bases lining up with TRBD1. Trimming took 6 bases from V and 6 from J; bases not matched to a gene: 6. The CDR3 totals 14 residues. Germline V gives CDR1 LNHDA, CDR2 SQIVND (reference sequence). The CDR3 here is CASRIQGATQPQHF. In DNA, the CDR3 is TGTGCCAGTAGAATACAGGGGGCTACTCAGCCCCAGCATTTT.

Here the CDR3 reads CASTYKGGGSTDTQYF. The CDR3 DNA follows: TGCGCCAGCACCTACAAGGGGGGGGGAAGCACAGATACGCAGTATTTT. The chain employs TRBV5-1 and TRBJ2-3; D may be TRBD2 (7 bases). Per germline, CDR1 SGHRS and CDR2 YFSETQ. The CDR3 spans 16 residues. V dropped 6 bases and J dropped 0 bases, with 17 bases sitting between them.

In DNA, the CDR3 is TGCGCCAGCAGCGTCGACAGGGCCCAAGAGACCCAGTACTTC. It encodes CASSVDRAQETQYF. The chain is built from TRBV5-1 and TRBJ2-5; 7 nucleotides match TRBD1. Germline lookup yields CDR1 SGHRS and CDR2 YFSETQ. The CDR3 contains 14 residues. Trimming took 4 bases from V and 1 from J; bases not matched to a gene: 4.

The chain combines TRBV5-1 with TRBJ1-1; no clear D. Trimming stripped 0 bases from V and 11 bases from J, with 14 bases between. The CDR3 contains 13 residues. Germline V gives CDR1 SGHRS, CDR2 YFSETQ. Here the CDR3 reads CASSLASGRGAFF. DNA for the CDR3: TGCGCCAGCAGCTTGGCGTCTGGCCGCGGGGCTTTCTTT.

Note on this clone: This CDR3 is also generated by other DNA sequences in the sample. The chain uses TRBV7-9 and TRBJ1-1, with unresolved D. This CDR3 has 14 amino acids. Deletions cut 1 base from V and 0 bases from J, with 6 bases between. Germline values: CDR1 SEHNR, CDR2 FQNEAQ (reference sequence). CDR3 sequence: CASSLGQVNTEAFF. DNA for the CDR3: TGTGCCAGCAGCTTAGGGCAGGTGAACACTGAAGCTTTCTTT.

The gene calls are TRBV29-1 and TRBJ1-1, with a tentative D call TRBD1 (6 bases). CDR1 SQVTM and CDR2 ANQGSEA come from the germline V gene. The CDR3 length is 13 residues. V was cut by 7 bases and J by 1 base, with 13 bases left in between. CDR3 bases: TGCAGCGGAAAACAGGGAGAGAACACTGAAGCTTTCTTT. Protein sequence: CSGKQGENTEAFF. The full variable domain, with the rest looked up from reference TRBV29-1 and TRBJ1-1, is SAVISQKPSRDICQRGTSLTIQCQVDSQVTMMFWYRQQPGQSLTLIATANQGSEATYESGFVIDKFPISRPNLTFSTLTVSNMSPEDSSIYLCSGKQGENTEAFFGQGTRLTVV.

The chain links TRBV5-6 to TRBJ2-5; D gene ambiguous. The DNA end is more similar to TRBJ2-7, so the J call may be wrong. CDR3 length: 13 residues. Germline V gene sequence: CDR1 SGHDT, CDR2 YYEEEE. The CDR3 DNA sequence: TGTGCCAGCAGCCTCACCCCGTTATACGAGCAGTACTTC. Amino acids: CASSLTPLYEQYF.

The genes are TRBV11-2 and TRBJ2-5; 7 nucleotides agree with TRBD1. Trimming took 4 bases from V and 5 from J; bases not matched to a gene: 7. The CDR3 covers 14 residues. CDR1 is SGHAT, CDR2 FQNNGV, per germline. CDR3 in amino acids: CASSSDRVEETQYF. CDR3 bases: TGTGCCAGCAGCTCCGACAGGGTAGAGGAGACCCAGTACTTC.

The V gene is TRBV5-1, the J gene TRBJ1-5; D call uncertain. The CDR3 length is 13 residues. Trimming shortened V by 2 bases and J by 3 bases, and 6 bases separated the two germline ends. Germline values: CDR1 SGHRS, CDR2 YFSETQ. Written as DNA, the CDR3 is TGCGCCAGCAGCTTCGGGGACAATCAGCCCCAGCATTTT. The encoded protein is CASSFGDNQPQHF.